The rows below give T cell receptor beta chains drawn from one sample of a study of CD8+CD57+ T cells in acquired aplastic anemia. TCRdb independently ran MiXCR on the reads; one entry per CDR3 protein. Among roughly 220,000 distinct CDR3 sequences listed, over 55% were seen once. The sequencing input was sorted CD4+, CD8+, or CD8+CD57+ T cells (not recorded which) from PBMCs. The receptors come from a human donor with aplastic anemia. The CDR3 runs from the conserved cysteine through the conserved F or W. The D gene is left open where the match is weak. Clone size is not always given. Where it is, it says once, few, many or a class for expanded clones.

D	size	V	J	CDR3	DNA
NA	few	TRBV9	TRBJ2-5	CASSVSTERETQYF	TGTGCCAGCAGCGTGAGTACTGAACGGGAGACCCAGTACTTC
NA	NA	TRBV19	TRBJ2-2	CASSPGGTGELFF	TGTGCCAGTAGCCCCGGTGGCACCGGGGAGCTGTTTTTT
NA	few	TRBV5-1	TRBJ1-1	CASSLAQGRGTEAFF	TGCGCCAGCAGCTTGGCCCAGGGGCGGGGGACTGAAGCTTTCTTT
TRBD1	NA	TRBV10-2	TRBJ1-5	CASSRTGTSNQPQHF	TGCGCCAGCAGTAGGACAGGGACAAGCAATCAGCCCCAGCATTTT
NA	NA	TRBV7-2	TRBJ1-2	CASSSDWVYGYTF	TGTGCCAGCAGCTCAGACTGGGTGTATGGCTACACCTTC
NA	NA	TRBV15	TRBJ2-5	CATSREVYETQYF	TGTGCCACCAGCAGAGAAGTTTATGAGACCCAGTACTTC
TRBD1	NA	TRBV27	TRBJ1-1	CASSLSGQGGTEAFF	TGTGCCAGCAGTTTATCGGGACAGGGTGGCACTGAAGCTTTCTTT
TRBD1	NA	TRBV29-1	TRBJ1-5	CSVGSDRGSQHF	TGCAGCGTCGGTTCCGACAGGGGGTCCCAGCATTTT
TRBD1	once	TRBV20-1	TRBJ2-7	CSAEMTGQGYEQYF	TGCAGTGCCGAAATGACGGGACAGGGCTACGAGCAGTACTTC
NA	NA	TRBV16	TRBJ2-5	CASSQPRETQYF	TGTGCCAGCAGCCAACCGAGAGAGACCCAGTACTTC
TRBD1	NA	TRBV7-3	TRBJ1-1	CASSFRPGQGSTEAFF	TGTGCCAGCAGTTTTCGTCCGGGACAGGGTAGCACTGAAGCTTTCTTT
NA	NA	TRBV19	TRBJ1-5	CASSAGQINQPQHF	TGTGCCAGTAGTGCCGGACAGATCAATCAGCCCCAGCATTTT
TRBD1	NA	TRBV12-3/TRBV12-4	TRBJ2-7	CASSSDRQGIDEQYF	TGTGCCAGCAGTTCGGACCGACAGGGCATTGACGAGCAGTACTTC
TRBD2	NA	TRBV2	TRBJ2-3	CASRAGVGTDTQYF	TGTGCCAGCAGGGCGGGGGTGGGCACAGATACGCAGTATTTT
TRBD1	NA	TRBV10-3	TRBJ1-1	CAIGQGVLNTEAFF	TGTGCCATCGGTCAGGGGGTACTGAACACTGAAGCTTTCTTT
NA	NA	TRBV20-1	TRBJ1-1	CSASWDIMNTEAFF	TGCAGTGCTAGTTGGGATATAATGAACACTGAAGCTTTCTTT
TRBD1	NA	TRBV2	TRBJ1-4	CASIFTGESGKLFF	TGTGCCAGCATCTTCACAGGGGAGTCGGGAAAACTGTTTTTT
NA	NA	TRBV20-1	TRBJ2-1	CSAINTSYNEQFF	TGCAGTGCTATTAATACCTCCTACAATGAGCAGTTCTTC
NA	NA	TRBV20-1	TRBJ1-4	CSAKRGSNEKLFF	TGCAGTGCTAAGAGGGGGTCGAACGAAAAACTGTTTTTT
TRBD1	once	TRBV29-1	TRBJ2-7	CSVVDRGQVYEQYF	TGCAGCGTCGTTGATAGGGGGCAAGTCTACGAGCAGTACTTC
NA	NA	TRBV2	TRBJ2-1	CASSSATGEQFF	TGTGCCAGCAGTAGCGCCACTGGGGAGCAGTTCTTC
NA	NA	TRBV27	TRBJ1-2	CASSPSLGPALYGYTF	TGTGCCAGCAGTCCCTCCCTAGGTCCAGCGCTCTATGGCTACACCTTC